Following are 29 T cell receptor beta chains from one sample sequenced in a study of radiotherapy plus CTLA-4 blockade in lung cancer. Repertoires were generated with immunoSEQ multiplex PCR, while TCRdb's copy carries only in-frame clones and drops some. The sample lists around 120,000 clones, about four fifths occurring once. Specimen: peripheral blood, collected from a patient treated with radiotherapy plus ipilimumab. The origin of the receptors is a human donor with non-small cell lung cancer who had a partial response to radiotherapy plus ipilimumab.

The genes are TRBV19 and TRBJ2-7; the match to TRBD1 covers 8 bases. The J segment lost 5 bases and the V segment lost 6 bases, leaving 12 bases of the junction unmatched. Germline CDR1 is LNHDA and CDR2 is SQIVND (reference sequence). The CDR3 sequence is 15 residues long. CDR3 sequence (DNA): TGTGCCAGTAGAAAAACTCCGGACAGGGTCCACGAGCAGTACGTC. The encoded protein is CASRKTPDRVHEQYV.

This chain joins TRBV5-5 and TRBJ1-1; the D is unclear. The germline V gene has CDR1 SGHKS and CDR2 YYEKEE (reference sequence). V lost 4 bases and J 4 bases, leaving 17 bases between the germline ends. The CDR3 length is 15 residues. The CDR3 sequence is CASSLEVRVATEAFF. CDR3 bases: TGTGCCAGCAGCCTGGAGGTGAGGGTTGCCACTGAAGCTTTCTTT.

There are many counts of this clone. The chain links TRBV7-9 to TRBJ2-2; a possible D gene is TRBD2 (6 bases). The ends were cut back, 3 bases at V and 10 bases at J, with 9 bases in the middle. From germline, CDR1 is SEHNR and CDR2 FQNEAQ (reference sequence). This CDR3 has 12 residues. This chain's CDR3 is CASSLGLEELFF. CDR3 bases: TGTGCCAGCAGCTTGGGACTGGAGGAGCTGTTTTTT.

The chain uses TRBV5-4 and TRBJ2-5; 10 bases are shared with TRBD1. The ends lost 4 bases at V and 4 bases at J; junction bases unmatched: 4. CDR1 is SGHNT, CDR2 YYREEE, per germline (reference sequence). This CDR3 contains 14 residues. CDR3 loop: CASSIRDRGETQYF. Here the CDR3 DNA reads TGTGCCAGCAGCATCCGGGACAGGGGAGAGACCCAGTACTTC.

This sequence joins TRBV18 and TRBJ1-1; 12 nucleotides line up with TRBD1. V gave up 3 bases and J gave up 11 bases; unmatched junction bases: 7. CDR1 and CDR2 (germline): KGHSH, LQKENI. The CDR3 totals 14 residues. The CDR3 DNA sequence: TGTGCCAGCTCACCCGGGACAGGGGGCGAGAACGCTTTCTTT. It translates to CASSPGTGGENAFF.

The rearrangement joins TRBV7-9 to TRBJ2-1; D remains unclear. V was trimmed by 5 bases and J by 5 bases, leaving 7 bases between them. This CDR3 has 12 residues. CDR1 is SEHNR, CDR2 FQNEAQ, per germline (reference sequence). Here the CDR3 DNA reads TGTGCCAGCAGCGCACAAAACAATGAGCAGTTCTTC. Translating it yields CASSAQNNEQFF.

The rearrangement links TRBV6-6 to TRBJ2-1; perhaps TRBD2 as D (6 bases). CDR1 is MNHNY and CDR2 is SVGAGI in the germline V gene (reference sequence). Trimming shortened V by 4 bases and J by 8 bases, and 15 bases separated the two germline ends. The CDR3 is made up of 14 amino acids. The CDR3 reads CASSSLPSADEQFF. The DNA for the CDR3 is TGTGCCAGCAGTTCTCTACCTAGCGCCGATGAGCAGTTCTTC.

The V call is TRBV7-2, the J call TRBJ2-1, with a weak D call TRBD2 (5 bases). The ends were cut back, 5 bases at V and 9 bases at J, with 17 bases in the middle. The CDR3 length is 14 residues. Per germline, CDR1 SGHTA and CDR2 FQGNSA. Here the CDR3 reads CASSKLRGSSEQFF. The CDR3 region has the DNA TGTGCCAGCAGCAAACTCCGGGGTTCAAGTGAGCAGTTCTTC.

This clone was found a few times. Here the CDR3 reads CASSSPERRETQYF. The CDR3, as DNA: TGTGCCAGCAGCTCACCGGAGAGACGAGAGACCCAGTACTTC. The V gene is TRBV7-2, the J gene TRBJ2-5; D is undetermined. Trimming took 4 bases from V and 4 from J, leaving 13 bases between them. The CDR3 loop spans 14 amino acids. The germline V gene has CDR1 SGHTA and CDR2 FQGNSA.

As regards this clone: This specimen includes other DNA sequences encoding the same CDR3. V usage is TRBV5-1 and J usage is TRBJ2-6; D uncertain. The CDR3 extends over 14 amino acids. Germline V gene data show CDR1 as SGHRS and CDR2 as YFSETQ. V was pared by 1 base and J by 2 bases, with 4 bases between. The CDR3 region has the DNA TGCGCCAGCAGCTTGACAGCTGGGGCCAACGTCCTGACTTTC. Residues: CASSLTAGANVLTF.

CDR3 protein: CASTGTLSYEQYF. CDR3 bases: TGTGCCAGCACCGGGACACTCTCCTACGAGCAGTACTTC. V and J are TRBV28 and TRBJ2-7; TRBD1 might be the D (6 bases). This CDR3 spans 13 amino acids. The V and J ends lost 7 bases and 0 bases respectively, with 10 bases between them. Germline V gives CDR1 MDHEN, CDR2 SYDVKM.

The chain has TRBV14 and TRBJ2-5, with 7 bases aligning to TRBD1. The junction had 9 bases not matched to a gene; V was cut back by 5 bases and J by 3 bases. Germline loops: CDR1 SGHDN, CDR2 FVKESK. The CDR3 contains 15 residues. For the CDR3, the DNA is TGTGCCAGCAGCGGGAAGTGGGACAGCAAAGAGACCCAGTACTTC. It is translated as CASSGKWDSKETQYF.

This chain joins TRBV5-1 and TRBJ2-1; 13 positions match TRBD2. CDR3 size: 18 residues. With V trimmed by 4 bases and J by 5 bases, 12 bases remained unmatched. Germline CDR1 SGHRS, CDR2 YFSETQ. CDR3 protein: CASSGGLAGLSKDNEQFF. DNA for the CDR3: TGCGCCAGCAGCGGGGGACTAGCGGGGCTGTCTAAGGACAATGAGCAGTTCTTC.

This clone came up a few times. V and J are TRBV27 and TRBJ1-5; D is perhaps TRBD1 (6 bases). Trimming took off 0 bases at V and 4 bases at J, with 10 bases between the two ends. Germline-derived CDR1 and CDR2 are MNHEY and SMNVEV (reference sequence). CDR3 length: 15 amino acids. The CDR3 loop reads CASSLSSDRNQPQHF. CDR3 DNA sequence: TGTGCCAGCAGTTTATCGTCGGACAGAAATCAGCCCCAGCATTTT.

The chain carries TRBV28 and TRBJ1-5, with D possibly being TRBD1 (5 bases). The germline V gene encodes CDR1 MDHEN and CDR2 SYDVKM. V lost 4 bases to trimming and J lost 5 bases, with 15 bases between them. The CDR3 extends over 15 amino acids. In DNA, the CDR3 is TGTGCCAGCAGTTGGCTTCGGGGGTATGATCAGCCCCAGCATTTT. Protein: CASSWLRGYDQPQHF.

This clone has just one count. The junction departs from the called germline gene at one end, perhaps through a read error. V usage is TRBV28 and J usage is TRBJ1-1, with TRBD1 identical over 7 bases. This CDR3 is built from 12 residues. Germline V gene lookup returns CDR1 MDHEN and CDR2 SYDVKM. CDR3 sequence reads: CASIQGNAEAFF. CDR3 DNA sequence: TGTGCCAGCATACAGGGGAACGCTGAAGCTTTCTTT.

This chain uses TRBV19 with TRBJ2-3, with a tentative D call TRBD2 (6 bases). Trimming stripped 6 bases from V and 4 bases from J, with 8 bases between. The CDR3 has 12 amino acids. Germline CDR1 is LNHDA and CDR2 is SQIVND (reference sequence). CDR3 coding DNA: TGTGCCAGTAGGGAGGGCCCAGATACGCAGTATTTT. Its protein product is CASREGPDTQYF.

With respect to this clone: One junction end disagrees with the germline gene, perhaps due to a read error. The CDR3 reads CASSPSSGRLSYNEQFF. DNA of the CDR3: TGTGCTAGCAGTCCATCTAGCGGGAGGCTCTCCTACAATGAGCAGTTCTTC. The V gene is TRBV7-7, the J gene TRBJ2-1, with 11 positions matching TRBD2. Germline values: CDR1 SSHAT, CDR2 FNYEAQ (reference sequence). CDR3 length: 17 amino acids.

The chain couples TRBV5-1 to TRBJ1-1, with a possible D match to TRBD1 (5 bases). Germline CDR1 SGHRS, CDR2 YFSETQ. Trimming took 3 bases from V and 1 from J, leaving 10 bases between them. This CDR3 region has 14 residues. The CDR3 DNA follows: TGCGCCAGCAGCTCGTCGGGGGGGAACACTGAAGCTTTCTTT. Translating gives CASSSSGGNTEAFF.

The rearrangement links TRBV11-2 to TRBJ2-1; 14 nucleotides align to TRBD2. The CDR3 covers 19 residues. The germline V gene has CDR1 SGHAT and CDR2 FQNNGV. The ends lost 5 bases at V and 1 base at J; junction bases unmatched: 10. The CDR3 loop reads CASSIRGTSGSRSYNEQFF. The CDR3 nucleotides read TGTGCCAGCAGCATAAGAGGGACTAGCGGGAGCCGGTCCTACAATGAGCAGTTCTTC.

V usage is TRBV2 and J usage is TRBJ2-7; the D gene is possibly TRBD2 (5 bases). The CDR3 sequence is 13 residues long. Germline CDR1 reads SNHLY; CDR2 reads FYNNEI. The V end lost 1 base, the J end lost 7 bases, and 11 bases lay between the germline ends. In DNA form, the CDR3 reads TGTGCCAGCAGTGAAGGAGAAAGGAGGGAGCAGTACTTC. This codes for CASSEGERREQYF.

The CDR3 loop is CASSLFAGNEQFF. The CDR3 nucleotides read TGCGCCAGCAGCTTATTTGCGGGTAATGAGCAGTTCTTC. This chain links TRBV5-1 with TRBJ2-1, with TRBD2 as a possible D gene (5 bases). The CDR3 extends over 13 amino acids. V dropped 2 bases and J dropped 7 bases, with 10 bases sitting between them. Per the germline V gene, CDR1 is SGHRS and CDR2 is YFSETQ.

This chain connects TRBV30 to TRBJ2-1; D may be TRBD2 (5 bases). CDR1 GTSNPN and CDR2 SVGIG come from the germline V gene (reference sequence). V shed 3 bases and J shed 2 bases, with 5 bases lying between them. The CDR3 is made up of 12 amino acids. The CDR3 loop is CAWSGAYNEQFF. The CDR3 DNA sequence: TGTGCCTGGAGCGGGGCCTACAATGAGCAGTTCTTC.

The V call is TRBV9, the J call TRBJ1-2; 8 positions agree with TRBD1. The CDR3 is 15 residues long. V shed 0 bases and J 4 bases; nucleotides not matched to a gene: 5. CDR1 and CDR2 from the germline V gene are SGDLS and YYNGEE. The CDR3 sequence: CASSVEGTGRYGYTF. Here the CDR3 DNA reads TGTGCCAGCAGCGTAGAGGGGACAGGACGCTATGGCTACACCTTC. The full variable domain, its missing parts supplied by reference TRBV9 and TRBJ1-2, is DSGVTQTPKHLITATGQRVTLRCSPRSGDLSVYWYQQSLDQGLQFLIQYYNGEERAKGNILERFSAQQFPDLHSELNLSSLELGDSALYFCASSVEGTGRYGYTFGSGTRLTVV.

The V call is TRBV27, the J call TRBJ2-5, with TRBD1 matching 8 bases. The germline V gene has CDR1 MNHEY and CDR2 SMNVEV (reference sequence). J was trimmed by 5 bases and V by 6 bases; bases with no gene match: 11. This CDR3 comprises 15 residues. The CDR3 protein is CASRSFQGARETQYF. The DNA for the CDR3 is TGTGCCAGCAGATCCTTCCAGGGGGCCCGGGAGACCCAGTACTTC.

This clone was observed a handful of times. Other DNA sequences within the sample encode an identical CDR3. CDR3 sequence (DNA): TGTGCCAGCAGCCCCCCGGAGGGGACCGGGGAGCTGTTTTTT. Its protein is CASSPPEGTGELFF. The rearrangement links TRBV7-9 to TRBJ2-2; possible D gene TRBD2, 6 bases. CDR1 is SEHNR, CDR2 FQNEAQ, per germline (reference sequence). V was trimmed by 5 bases and J by 5 bases, leaving 12 bases between them. The CDR3 spans 14 residues.

The chain joins TRBV9 to TRBJ1-5; tentative D call: TRBD1 (5 bases). The CDR3 length is 15 residues. Trimming cost V 0 bases and J 5 bases, with 12 bases left between them. Germline-derived CDR1 and CDR2 are SGDLS and YYNGEE. The CDR3 coding sequence is TGTGCCAGCAGCGTAGCTCCGACAGTGGATCAGCCCCAGCATTTT. Amino acid sequence: CASSVAPTVDQPQHF.

The chain links TRBV6-5 to TRBJ2-5, with D tentatively TRBD1 (6 bases). Trimming cost V 5 bases and J 4 bases, with 14 bases left between them. This CDR3 has 14 residues. Germline lookup yields CDR1 MNHEY and CDR2 SVGAGI. CDR3 loop: CASSPTGYPETQYF. The CDR3 DNA sequence: TGTGCCAGCAGTCCTACAGGGTACCCAGAGACCCAGTACTTC.

About this clone itself: Other DNA sequences in the same sample also yield this CDR3. V gene TRBV28 combines with J gene TRBJ1-2; 7 bases line up with TRBD1. From germline, CDR1 is MDHEN and CDR2 SYDVKM. V shed 6 bases and J 1 base; nucleotides not matched to a gene: 8. The CDR3 spans 15 residues. CDR3 sequence (DNA): TGTGCCAGCAGCCCCGGACAGGCCATTAACTATGGCTACACCTTC. Its protein is CASSPGQAINYGYTF.